Below, 32 T cell receptor beta chains from the same sample are listed, as sequenced in a study of blood T cell repertoires in COVID-19. The protocol was immunoSEQ multiplex PCR, while the TCRdb copy is restricted to in-frame clones and leaves out a portion. The table lists 150,000 to 200,000 clones, about 82% of them singletons, with more than 5% in the top ten. The sample was peripheral blood. These TCRs come from a woman in her thirties with acute or convalescent COVID-19.

The chain joins TRBV19 to TRBJ1-2; D remains unclear. In germline, CDR1 is LNHDA, CDR2 SQIVND (reference sequence). With 3 bases removed from V and 5 bases from J, the gap between germline ends came to 13 bases. CDR3 length equals 14 residues. CDR3 in DNA: TGTGCCAGTAGTATTCCGGGTTTTAAGTATGGCTACACCTTC. Protein: CASSIPGFKYGYTF.

V gene TRBV27 combines with J gene TRBJ1-2; maybe TRBD1 (5 bases). Germline CDR1 reads MNHEY; CDR2 reads SMNVEV (reference sequence). Trimming cost V 5 bases and J 8 bases, with 18 bases left between them. CDR3 size: 14 residues. The chain's CDR3 is CASSPSQGLGGYTF. CDR3 sequence (DNA): TGTGCCAGCAGTCCCAGCCAGGGACTCGGGGGCTACACCTTC.

This rearrangement joins TRBV9 to TRBJ2-3; 7 bases agree with TRBD1. CDR1 and CDR2 (germline): SGDLS, YYNGEE. This CDR3 spans 15 amino acids. V trimming: 4 bases; J trimming: 6 bases; junction bases outside the gene matches: 11. This CDR3 reads CASSPRGYQGDTQYF. CDR3 DNA sequence: TGTGCCAGCAGCCCCAGGGGGTACCAAGGGGATACGCAGTATTTT.

The rearrangement joins TRBV19 to TRBJ2-1; 10 bases are shared with TRBD2. The CDR3 length is 16 residues. The V segment lost 3 bases and the J segment 8 bases; nucleotides outside the gene matches: 10. Germline-derived CDR1 and CDR2 are LNHDA and SQIVND (reference sequence). The CDR3 DNA reads TGTGCCAGTAGTATCAGGGGACTAGCGCAGGGCTATGAGCAGTTCTTC. As protein: CASSIRGLAQGYEQFF.

The chain links TRBV7-2 to TRBJ2-1, with TRBD2 matching 8 bases. The J segment lost 4 bases and the V segment lost 4 bases, leaving 6 bases of the junction unmatched. CDR1 is SGHTA, CDR2 FQGNSA, per germline. The CDR3 has 15 residues. Here the CDR3 reads CASSSPGGPYNEQFF. CDR3 nucleotide sequence: TGTGCCAGCAGCTCCCCGGGGGGGCCTTACAATGAGCAGTTCTTC.

The V and J genes are TRBV7-9 and TRBJ1-4; no reliable D call. The V end was cut by 5 bases, the J end by 8 bases, with 21 bases between. CDR3 length equals 16 residues. Germline V gene data show CDR1 as SEHNR and CDR2 as FQNEAQ (reference sequence). CDR3 in DNA: TGTGCCAGCAGCGCCCGCTTTGCAGGTGGTCGGGAAAAACTGTTTTTT. Its protein is CASSARFAGGREKLFF.

This chain links TRBV11-3 with TRBJ1-2; D is unclear. CDR3 length equals 14 residues. Germline V gene sequence: CDR1 SGHNT, CDR2 YENEEA. V dropped 5 bases and J dropped 0 bases, with 10 bases sitting between them. CDR3 DNA: TGTGCCAGCAGCCTTTCCGGGACTAACTATGGCTACACCTTC. This translates into CASSLSGTNYGYTF.

The chain uses TRBV11-2 and TRBJ2-7; a weak D match, TRBD1 (5 bases). This CDR3 region has 12 residues. The germline V gene has CDR1 SGHAT and CDR2 FQNNGV. V shed 4 bases and J shed 4 bases, with 8 bases lying between them. The CDR3 DNA reads TGTGCCAGCAGCTCACAGGTATACGAGCAGTACTTC. This translates into CASSSQVYEQYF.

The J gene is TRBJ1-2, the V gene TRBV15; D possibly corresponds to TRBD1 (5 bases). The V gene's germline CDR1 is LNHNV and CDR2 YYDKDF (reference sequence). This CDR3 region has 14 residues. V was pared by 6 bases and J by 3 bases, with 14 bases between. The DNA for the CDR3 is TGTGCCACCAGGGGGGGGAATCGGCACTATGGCTACACCTTC. This sequence encodes CATRGGNRHYGYTF.

CDR3 loop: CASSEGAGWSTEAFF. For the CDR3, the DNA is TGTGCCAGCAGTGAAGGTGCAGGGTGGAGCACTGAAGCTTTCTTT. The V call is TRBV25-1, the J call TRBJ1-1; the D gene is possibly TRBD1 (5 bases). The germline V gene has CDR1 MGHDK and CDR2 SYGVNS. This CDR3 spans 15 amino acids. Between the trimmed V and J ends, which lost 2 bases and 4 bases, there was a span of 14 bases.

This chain links TRBV27 with TRBJ2-1; a possible D gene is TRBD2 (6 bases). V was trimmed by 4 bases and J by 9 bases, leaving 19 bases between them. The CDR3 sequence is 15 residues long. Germline-derived CDR1 and CDR2 are MNHEY and SMNVEV (reference sequence). CDR3 sequence reads: CASSSPGTGMFEQFF. CDR3 DNA: TGTGCCAGCAGTTCCCCAGGGACTGGAATGTTTGAGCAGTTCTTC.

The chain is built from TRBV5-4 and TRBJ1-2; D remains ambiguous. Trimming cost V 0 bases and J 8 bases, with 8 bases left between them. The CDR3 consists of 12 residues. The germline CDR1 and CDR2 sequences are SGHNT and YYREEE (reference sequence). In DNA form, the CDR3 reads TGTGCCAGCAGCTTGGCGGGATACGGCTACACCTTC. Encoded protein: CASSLAGYGYTF. Using reference TRBV5-4 and TRBJ1-2 for the parts outside the CDR3, the full variable domain is ETGVTQSPTHLIKTRGQQVTLRCSSQSGHNTVSWYQQALGQGPQFIFQYYREEENGRGNFPPRFSGLQFPNYSSELNVNALELDDSALYLCASSLAGYGYTFGSGTRLTVV.

The chain carries TRBV19 and TRBJ1-1; D call uncertain. The V gene's germline CDR1 is LNHDA and CDR2 SQIVND (reference sequence). This CDR3 spans 15 amino acids. V lost 4 bases and J 5 bases, leaving 17 bases between the germline ends. The chain's CDR3 is CASSTQDMGRTEAFF. As DNA, the CDR3 is TGTGCCAGTAGTACCCAGGATATGGGGAGGACTGAAGCTTTCTTT.

The V and J genes are TRBV30 and TRBJ1-1; 7 bases align to TRBD1. The CDR3 runs to 13 residues. Germline lookup yields CDR1 GTSNPN and CDR2 SVGIG (reference sequence). Germline trimming cut 2 bases from V and 3 bases from J; bases unmatched to any gene: 3. CDR3 amino acids: CAWSRDRDTEAFF. CDR3 bases: TGTGCCTGGAGTCGAGACAGGGACACTGAAGCTTTCTTT.

The V call is TRBV30, the J call TRBJ1-5; 9 positions match TRBD1. Trimming took 1 base from V and 7 from J; bases not matched to a gene: 2. The length of the CDR3 is 13 residues. Germline CDR1 is GTSNPN and CDR2 is SVGIG (reference sequence). The CDR3 is CAWSGTGVQPQHF. For the CDR3, the DNA is TGTGCCTGGAGTGGGACAGGGGTCCAGCCCCAGCATTTT.

This rearrangement joins TRBV27 to TRBJ1-6, with TRBD1 matching over 7 bases. J was trimmed by 4 bases and V by 5 bases; bases with no gene match: 11. This CDR3 is 17 amino acids long. CDR1 and CDR2 (germline): MNHEY, SMNVEV (reference sequence). The CDR3 sequence: CASSIRQGAAYNSPLHF. The CDR3 region has the DNA TGTGCCAGCAGTATCAGACAGGGTGCCGCTTATAATTCACCCCTCCACTTT.

The genes are TRBV2 and TRBJ2-2; 15 bases fit TRBD2. This CDR3 spans 18 amino acids. Per the germline V gene, CDR1 is SNHLY and CDR2 is FYNNEI. V shed 9 bases, J shed 6 bases, and the junction held 14 bases outside the gene matches. CDR3 nucleotide sequence: TGTGCCAGAAACAGGTGGCAGGGACTAGCGGGAGGTGCCGGGGAGCTGTTTTTT. Amino acid sequence: CARNRWQGLAGGAGELFF.

This chain joins TRBV9 and TRBJ2-1; no definite D call. The CDR3 is made up of 15 amino acids. CDR1 and CDR2 from the germline V gene are SGDLS and YYNGEE. V gave up 1 base and J gave up 0 bases, with 8 bases separating them. In DNA, the CDR3 is TGTGCCAGCAGCGTATCTCTATTCTCCTACAATGAGCAGTTCTTC. Residues: CASSVSLFSYNEQFF.

The chain joins TRBV9 to TRBJ1-3; tentatively, D is TRBD1 (5 bases). The V gene's germline CDR1 is SGDLS and CDR2 YYNGEE. The CDR3 extends over 15 amino acids. V lost 2 bases and J 2 bases, leaving 11 bases between the germline ends. The CDR3 DNA sequence: TGTGCCAGCAGCGTGAGCGGGGGGGCTGGAAACACCATATATTTT. Its protein product is CASSVSGGAGNTIYF.

The J gene is TRBJ1-2, the V gene TRBV25-1; D remains unclear. The CDR3 runs to 14 residues. V was shortened by 3 bases and J by 0 bases, with 8 bases between the two germline ends. The germline gives CDR1 MGHDK, CDR2 SYGVNS. CDR3 DNA sequence: TGTGCCAGCAGTGACACGGTAGCTAACTATGGCTACACCTTC. Protein sequence: CASSDTVANYGYTF.

This chain links TRBV20-1 with TRBJ2-1; D remains unclear. Germline V lookup: CDR1 DFQATT, CDR2 SNEGSKA (reference sequence). V dropped 3 bases and J dropped 5 bases, with 14 bases sitting between them. CDR3 size: 14 residues. CDR3 DNA sequence: TGCAGTGCTAGTAAGTCCCCCGGAGACAATGAGCAGTTCTTC. The encoded protein is CSASKSPGDNEQFF.

The V gene is TRBV5-1, the J gene TRBJ1-3; 8 bases match TRBD1. The V segment lost 5 bases and the J segment 0 bases; nucleotides outside the gene matches: 4. There are 15 residues in the CDR3. Germline V gene data show CDR1 as SGHRS and CDR2 as YFSETQ. CDR3 residues: CASRDRASSGNTIYF. For the CDR3, the DNA is TGCGCCAGCAGGGACAGGGCTAGCTCTGGAAACACCATATATTTT.

The count of this clone is one. The chain is built from TRBV7-2 and TRBJ2-7; TRBD2 agrees at 14 bases. Trimming at V came to 4 bases and at J to 5 bases, leaving 7 bases not matched to a gene. CDR1 and CDR2 (germline): SGHTA, FQGNSA. The length of the CDR3 is 16 residues. CDR3: CASSSTSGRAYNEQYF. The DNA of the CDR3 is TGTGCCAGCAGCTCGACTAGCGGGAGGGCCTATAACGAGCAGTACTTC.

The V gene is TRBV25-1, the J gene TRBJ1-1; 9 bases agree with TRBD1. V dropped 6 bases and J dropped 5; count of bases not matched to a gene: 7. Germline values: CDR1 MGHDK, CDR2 SYGVNS. There are 14 residues in the CDR3. As DNA, the CDR3 is TGTGCCAGCAGGCCAGACAGGGGGAAGACTGAAGCTTTCTTT. Amino acid sequence: CASRPDRGKTEAFF.

The chain links TRBV4-1 to TRBJ2-6, with D possibly matching TRBD2 (5 bases). The CDR3 sequence is 20 residues long. V was shortened by 4 bases and J by 4 bases, with 26 bases between the two germline ends. Looked up from germline, CDR1 is MGHRA and CDR2 is YSYEKL. Here the CDR3 DNA reads TGCGCCAGCAGCCGAGTTGTAGCCTTTGCCATGGGCGGGGGGGCCAACGTCCTGACTTTC. It specifies CASSRVVAFAMGGGANVLTF.

This chain joins TRBV7-3 and TRBJ2-2; D possibly corresponds to TRBD2 (5 bases). This CDR3 has 13 amino acids. From germline, CDR1 is SGHTA and CDR2 FQGTGA. Trimming pared 2 bases from V and 7 bases from J, leaving 8 bases between. As DNA, the CDR3 is TGTGCCAGCAGCTTACGGGAAGGCGGGGAGCTGTTTTTT. As protein: CASSLREGGELFF.

The rearrangement links TRBV5-4 to TRBJ2-2; TRBD1 might be the D (6 bases). Trimming shortened V by 4 bases and J by 2 bases, and 9 bases separated the two germline ends. CDR3 length: 14 amino acids. Per germline, CDR1 SGHNT and CDR2 YYREEE (reference sequence). CDR3 amino acids: CASSNRVNTGELFF. Here the CDR3 DNA reads TGTGCCAGCAGCAACAGGGTAAACACCGGGGAGCTGTTTTTT.

The chain links TRBV5-4 to TRBJ2-2; 10 bases align to TRBD2. The ends lost 4 bases at V and 0 bases at J; junction bases unmatched: 9. Germline CDR1 reads SGHNT; CDR2 reads YYREEE (reference sequence). This CDR3 is built from 18 residues. The CDR3 nucleotides read TGTGCCAGCAGCCCCGGAGGTAGCGGGAGGACGAACACCGGGGAGCTGTTTTTT. It specifies CASSPGGSGRTNTGELFF.

This chain joins TRBV7-9 and TRBJ1-6; 7 nucleotides match TRBD1. CDR1 is SEHNR, CDR2 FQNEAQ, per germline (reference sequence). The CDR3 is 14 amino acids. V was pared by 6 bases and J by 7 bases, with 6 bases of the junction left unmatched. DNA of the CDR3: TGTGCCAGCAGACAGAGAGGGGGCAATTCACCCCTCCACTTT. Encoded protein: CASRQRGGNSPLHF.

The rearrangement links TRBV6-4 to TRBJ2-4, with TRBD1 matching over 8 bases. CDR1 is MRHNA, CDR2 SNTAGT, per germline. This CDR3 spans 15 amino acids. The V segment lost 6 bases and the J segment 8 bases; nucleotides outside the gene matches: 12. The CDR3 sequence is CASSAGTGASDIQYF. The CDR3 DNA is TGTGCCAGCAGCGCCGGGACAGGTGCTTCCGACATTCAGTACTTC.

This clone was picked up one time. The chain employs TRBV9 and TRBJ2-2; TRBD2 agrees at 11 bases. With V trimmed by 0 bases and J by 4 bases, 2 bases remained unmatched. The CDR3 has 16 residues. Germline V CDR1 and CDR2: SGDLS, YYNGEE. CDR3 loop: CASSVGGTSGTGELFF. For the CDR3, the DNA is TGTGCCAGCAGCGTAGGAGGGACTAGCGGCACCGGGGAGCTGTTTTTT.

J is TRBJ1-1 and V is TRBV19; 7 positions match TRBD1. The trim removed 5 bases at V and 1 base at J, leaving 7 bases unmatched. The CDR3 length is 15 residues. Germline V gene sequence: CDR1 LNHDA, CDR2 SQIVND (reference sequence). The CDR3 loop reads CASSARQGPNTEAFF. CDR3 nucleotides: TGTGCCAGTAGTGCCCGACAGGGACCGAACACTGAAGCTTTCTTT.